This TCR beta chain was profiled in a study of PD-1 blockade in classical Hodgkin lymphoma. Study-level information: Nivolumab dosed at 3 mg/kg went to patients intravenously every 2 weeks. Findings and limits, study-wide: Individuals who commenced nivolumab within less than 1 year of ASCT were excluded. Diversity similar to that of newly diagnosed patients was seen at baseline in complete responders.

This clone is large within its sample. Its antigen is as yet unknown. Relapse was seen in all patients after autologous stem cell transplantation, and brentuximab vedotin exposure was variable. Profiled with immunoSEQ multiplex PCR; TCRdb holds only in-frame clones, not every one. The table shows over 25,000 clones, with nearly 80% occurring only once. V shed 0 bases and J 8 bases; nucleotides not matched to a gene: 5. This CDR3 spans 15 amino acids. In germline, CDR1 is LGHNA, CDR2 YSLEER. This specimen consisted of peripheral blood mononuclear cells (PBMCs), obtained before the second cycle of nivolumab. This chain links TRBV4-3 with TRBJ1-3, with TRBD1 identical over 9 bases. This TCR was recovered from a human donor with classical Hodgkin lymphoma. The CDR3 region is CASSQEGTGKYTIYF. The DNA of the CDR3 is TGCGCCAGCAGCCAAGAAGGGACAGGGAAATACACCATATATTTT.